The 8 T cell receptor beta chains below all came from one sample that was sequenced in a study of blood T cell repertoires in COVID-19. The data were produced by immunoSEQ multiplex PCR, yet TCRdb's version contains in-frame clones alone and is incomplete. The sample shows more than 80,000 clones, approximately 88% of them seen only once. The sequenced sample was peripheral blood. Receptor source: a woman at least 80 years old with active or convalescent COVID-19.

V and J are TRBV5-1 and TRBJ1-2, with D maybe TRBD1 (5 bases). V was cut by 3 bases and J by 3 bases, with 15 bases left in between. CDR3 size: 15 residues. Germline CDR1 is SGHRS and CDR2 is YFSETQ. The CDR3: CASSSLTPGDYGYTF. For the CDR3, the DNA is TGCGCCAGCAGCTCCCTTACACCGGGGGACTATGGCTACACCTTC.

V usage is TRBV2 and J usage is TRBJ2-3, with a tentative D call TRBD1 (6 bases). Trimming left V 5 bases short and J 5 bases short, with 11 bases between. Germline CDR1 SNHLY, CDR2 FYNNEI. This CDR3 comprises 13 residues. CDR3 sequence reads: CASSTGTGDTQYF. The CDR3 DNA is TGTGCCAGCAGTACAGGGACGGGAGATACGCAGTATTTT.

In its sample, this clone was seen once. The chain recombines TRBV18 with TRBJ1-1; 7 positions match TRBD1. V lost 3 bases and J lost 7; bases outside the gene matches: 11. Per the germline V gene, CDR1 is KGHSH and CDR2 is LQKENI. The CDR3 has 15 amino acids. The CDR3 region has the DNA TGTGCCAGCTCACCTTGGACAGGAGGTCAGGGTGAAGCTTTCTTT. Translation gives CASSPWTGGQGEAFF.

This CDR3 is CATSDPGQGPPYLHEQFF. The CDR3 region has the DNA TGTGCCACCAGTGATCCGGGACAGGGGCCCCCGTACCTGCATGAGCAGTTCTTC. The V call is TRBV24-1, the J call TRBJ2-1; 10 bases fit TRBD1. The CDR3 has 18 residues. Looked up from germline, CDR1 is KGHDR and CDR2 is SFDVKD. Germline trimming cut 3 bases from V and 8 bases from J; bases unmatched to any gene: 15.

V usage is TRBV29-1 and J usage is TRBJ2-5; weak D call: TRBD2 (6 bases). The CDR3 has 13 amino acids. The germline CDR1 and CDR2 sequences are SQVTM and ANQGSEA. V shed 6 bases and J shed 1 base, with 12 bases lying between them. Here the CDR3 DNA reads TGCAGCGTGGGGACTCGTTCCCAAGAGACCCAGTACTTC. This codes for CSVGTRSQETQYF.

The chain carries TRBV4-1 and TRBJ2-7; possible D gene TRBD1, 5 bases. Germline V gene data show CDR1 as MGHRA and CDR2 as YSYEKL. V dropped 0 bases and J dropped 2 bases, with 11 bases sitting between them. CDR3 length: 15 residues. The DNA for the CDR3 is TGCGCCAGCAGCCAAGATCGAACAGGAGCCTACGAGCAGTACTTC. Translating gives CASSQDRTGAYEQYF.

J is TRBJ1-3 and V is TRBV2, with D perhaps matching TRBD1 (5 bases). Germline CDR1 reads SNHLY; CDR2 reads FYNNEI. This CDR3 has 15 amino acids. V lost 4 bases and J lost 2, with 12 bases in between. The CDR3 bases are TGTGCCAGCAGTGTCCCACGGGGGACTGGAAACACCATATATTTT. Translated, it gives CASSVPRGTGNTIYF.

The chain combines TRBV19 with TRBJ2-7, with D possibly matching TRBD2 (7 bases). This CDR3 spans 13 amino acids. From germline, CDR1 is LNHDA and CDR2 SQIVND (reference sequence). V lost 7 bases and J 3 bases, leaving 13 bases between the germline ends. In DNA form, the CDR3 reads TGTGCCAGTAAGGTGAGGGGGGGCTACGAGCAGTACTTC. Its translation is CASKVRGGYEQYF.